This T cell receptor beta chain was sequenced for a study of blood T cell repertoires in COVID-19. Overall study context: T cells, B-cell-depleted T cells, or PBMCs supplied cDNA or gDNA.

Germline loops: CDR1 KGHSH, CDR2 LQKENI. The V segment lost 3 bases and the J segment 0 bases; nucleotides outside the gene matches: 5. The CDR3 sequence is 16 residues long. Measured with immunoSEQ multiplex PCR; TCRdb has only the in-frame clones, and not every one. The table has hundreds of thousands of clones, 90% seen once; the top ten hold over 0.75%. The sample taken for sequencing was PBMCs or T cells enriched from blood (not recorded which). The chain joins TRBV18 to TRBJ1-5, with 7 bases aligning to TRBD1. This clonotype originated in a man aged 50-60 years who had been exposed to COVID-19. CDR3 coding DNA: TGTGCCAGCTCACCGACAGGGCCTCATAGCAATCAGCCCCAGCATTTT. This codes for CASSPTGPHSNQPQHF. Combining the CDR3 with reference TRBV18 and TRBJ1-5 gives the whole variable domain NAGVMQNPRHLVRRRGQEARLRCSPMKGHSHVYWYRQLPEEGLKFMVYLQKENIIDESGMPKERFSAEFPKEGPSILRIQQVVRGDSAAYFCASSPTGPHSNQPQHFGDGTRLSIL.